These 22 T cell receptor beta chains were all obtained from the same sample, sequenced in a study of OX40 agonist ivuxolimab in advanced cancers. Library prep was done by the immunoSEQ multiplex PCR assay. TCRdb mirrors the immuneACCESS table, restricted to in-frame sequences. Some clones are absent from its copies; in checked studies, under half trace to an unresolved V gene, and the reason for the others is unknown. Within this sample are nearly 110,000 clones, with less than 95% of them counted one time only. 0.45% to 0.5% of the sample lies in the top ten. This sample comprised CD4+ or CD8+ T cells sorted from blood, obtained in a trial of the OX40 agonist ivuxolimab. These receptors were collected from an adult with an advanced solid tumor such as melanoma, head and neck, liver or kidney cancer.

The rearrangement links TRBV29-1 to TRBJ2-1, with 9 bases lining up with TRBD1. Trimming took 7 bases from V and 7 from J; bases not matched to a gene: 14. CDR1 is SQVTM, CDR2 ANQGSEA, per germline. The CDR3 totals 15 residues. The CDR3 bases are TGCAGCGCCGCCGCCGGGACAGGGATCTCTAATGAGCAGTTCTTC. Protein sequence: CSAAAGTGISNEQFF.

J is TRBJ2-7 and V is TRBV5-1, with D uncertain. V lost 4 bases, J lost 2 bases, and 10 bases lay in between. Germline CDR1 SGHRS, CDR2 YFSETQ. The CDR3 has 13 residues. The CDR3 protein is CASSNNIAYEQYF. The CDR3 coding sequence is TGCGCCAGCAGCAATAACATTGCCTACGAGCAGTACTTC. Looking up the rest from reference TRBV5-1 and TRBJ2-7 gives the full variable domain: KAGVTQTPRYLIKTRGQQVTLSCSPISGHRSVSWYQQTPGQGLQFLFEYFSETQRNKGNFPGRFSGRQFSNSRSEMNVSTLELGDSALYLCASSNNIAYEQYFGPGTRLTVT.

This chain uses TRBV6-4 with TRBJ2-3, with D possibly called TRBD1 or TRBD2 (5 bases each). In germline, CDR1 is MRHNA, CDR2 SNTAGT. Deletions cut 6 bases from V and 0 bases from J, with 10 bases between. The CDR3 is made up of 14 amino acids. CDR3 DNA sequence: TGTGCCAGCAGCGAGGGACGGAGCACAGATACGCAGTATTTT. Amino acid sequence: CASSEGRSTDTQYF.

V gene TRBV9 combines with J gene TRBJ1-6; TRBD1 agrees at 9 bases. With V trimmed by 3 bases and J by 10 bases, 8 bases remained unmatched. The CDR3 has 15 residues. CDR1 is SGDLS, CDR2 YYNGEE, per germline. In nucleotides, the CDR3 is TGTGCCAGCAGCGAGAAACAGGGGGCTAGCTCACCCCTCCACTTT. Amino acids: CASSEKQGASSPLHF.

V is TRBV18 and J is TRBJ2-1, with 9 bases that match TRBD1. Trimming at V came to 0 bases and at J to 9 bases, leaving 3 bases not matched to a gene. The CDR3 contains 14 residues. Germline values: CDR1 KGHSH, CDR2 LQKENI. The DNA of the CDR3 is TGTGCCAGCTCACCACCGGGACAGGGCTTTGAGCAGTTCTTC. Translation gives CASSPPGQGFEQFF.

CDR3 sequence: CATRRTDEETQYF. The CDR3 coding sequence is TGTGCCACCCGTCGGACGGACGAAGAGACCCAGTACTTC. This chain uses TRBV19 with TRBJ2-5; D not certain. The CDR3 length is 13 residues. The germline CDR1 and CDR2 sequences are LNHDA and SQIVND (reference sequence). V shed 10 bases and J shed 3 bases, with 15 bases lying between them.

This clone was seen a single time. The CDR3 loop reads CATSGAQGYEQYF. The CDR3 bases are TGTGCCACCTCAGGAGCACAGGGCTACGAGCAGTACTTC. V gene TRBV6-6 combines with J gene TRBJ2-7, with D possibly being TRBD1 (6 bases). This CDR3 region has 13 residues. Deletions cut 10 bases from V and 3 bases from J, with 16 bases between. CDR1 and CDR2 (germline): MNHNY, SVGAGI (reference sequence).

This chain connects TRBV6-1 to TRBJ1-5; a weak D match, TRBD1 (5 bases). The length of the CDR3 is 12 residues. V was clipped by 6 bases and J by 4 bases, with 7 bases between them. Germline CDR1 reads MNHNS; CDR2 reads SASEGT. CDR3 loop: CASRKGNQPQHF. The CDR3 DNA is TGTGCCAGCAGGAAGGGGAATCAGCCCCAGCATTTT.

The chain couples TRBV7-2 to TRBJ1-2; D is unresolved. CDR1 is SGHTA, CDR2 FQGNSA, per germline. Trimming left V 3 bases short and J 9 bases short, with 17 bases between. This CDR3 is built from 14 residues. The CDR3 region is CASSFPATVHSYTF. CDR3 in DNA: TGTGCCAGCAGCTTCCCTGCCACCGTTCATAGCTACACCTTC.

DNA of the CDR3: TGTGCCAGCAGCTCGTTAGGGAGTGGCGAGACCCAGTACTTC. This gives the protein CASSSLGSGETQYF. The J gene is TRBJ2-5, the V gene TRBV7-2; maybe TRBD2 (5 bases). CDR3 length: 14 residues. The germline gives CDR1 SGHTA, CDR2 FQGNSA. V lost 4 bases and J 5 bases, leaving 14 bases between the germline ends.

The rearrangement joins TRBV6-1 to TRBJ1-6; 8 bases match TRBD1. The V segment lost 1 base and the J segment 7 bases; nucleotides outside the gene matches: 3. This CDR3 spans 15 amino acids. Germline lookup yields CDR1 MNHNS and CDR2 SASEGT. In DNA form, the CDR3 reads TGTGCCAGCAGTGAAGTGGACAGGGTGAATTCACCCCTCCACTTT. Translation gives CASSEVDRVNSPLHF.

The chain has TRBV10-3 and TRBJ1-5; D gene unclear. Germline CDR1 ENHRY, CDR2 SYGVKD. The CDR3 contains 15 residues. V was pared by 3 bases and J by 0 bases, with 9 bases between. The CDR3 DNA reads TGTGCCATCAGTGACGCCCCGCTTAGCAATCAGCCCCAGCATTTT. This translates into CAISDAPLSNQPQHF.

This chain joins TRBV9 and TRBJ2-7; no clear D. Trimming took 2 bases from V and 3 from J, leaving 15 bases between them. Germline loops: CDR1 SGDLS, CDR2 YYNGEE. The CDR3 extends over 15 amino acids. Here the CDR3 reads CASSVSVSIGYEQYF. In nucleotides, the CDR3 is TGTGCCAGCAGCGTCTCAGTCTCAATTGGCTACGAGCAGTACTTC.

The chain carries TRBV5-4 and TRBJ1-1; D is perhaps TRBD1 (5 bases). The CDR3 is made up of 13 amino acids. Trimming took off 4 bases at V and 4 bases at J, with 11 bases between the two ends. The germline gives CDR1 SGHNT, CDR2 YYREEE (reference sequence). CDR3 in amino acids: CASSLTGGTEAFF. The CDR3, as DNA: TGTGCCAGCAGCCTTACGGGGGGCACTGAAGCTTTCTTT.

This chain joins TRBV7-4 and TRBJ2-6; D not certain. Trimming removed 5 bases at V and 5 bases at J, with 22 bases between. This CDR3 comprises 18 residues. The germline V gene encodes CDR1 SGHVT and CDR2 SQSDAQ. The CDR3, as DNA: TGTGCCAGCAGCCCTGAACGCAGCTCACAAAGTCGGGCCAACGTCCTGACTTTC. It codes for CASSPERSSQSRANVLTF.

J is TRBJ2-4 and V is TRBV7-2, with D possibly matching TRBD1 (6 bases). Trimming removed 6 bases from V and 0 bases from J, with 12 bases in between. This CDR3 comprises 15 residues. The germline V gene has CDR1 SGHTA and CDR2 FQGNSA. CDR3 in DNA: TGTGCCAGCAGTCCAGGGGAGATAGCCAAAAACATTCAGTACTTC. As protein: CASSPGEIAKNIQYF.

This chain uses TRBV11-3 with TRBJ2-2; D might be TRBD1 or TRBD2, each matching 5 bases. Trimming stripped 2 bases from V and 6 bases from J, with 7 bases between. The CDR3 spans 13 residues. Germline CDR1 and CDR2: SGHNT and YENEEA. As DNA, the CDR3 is TGTGCCAGCAGCTTAAGGGACCCCGGGGAGCTGTTTTTT. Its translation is CASSLRDPGELFF.

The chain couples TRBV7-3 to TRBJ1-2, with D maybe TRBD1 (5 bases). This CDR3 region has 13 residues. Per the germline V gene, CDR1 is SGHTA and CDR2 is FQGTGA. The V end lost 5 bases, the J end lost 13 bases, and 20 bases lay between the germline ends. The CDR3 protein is CASSPLGGAALTF. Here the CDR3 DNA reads TGTGCCAGCAGCCCCCTCGGCGGGGCAGCCCTCACCTTC.

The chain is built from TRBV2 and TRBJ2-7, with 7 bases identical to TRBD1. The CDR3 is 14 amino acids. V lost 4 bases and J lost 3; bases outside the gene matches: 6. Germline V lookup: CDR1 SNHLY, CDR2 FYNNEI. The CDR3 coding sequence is TGTGCCAGCAGTGCGTGGGACAGTTACTACGAGCAGTACTTC. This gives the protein CASSAWDSYYEQYF.

CDR3 DNA: TGTGCCAGCAGTTTAATTGGGGGCGGAAAACTGTTTTTT. It translates to CASSLIGGGKLFF. The V call is TRBV28, the J call TRBJ1-4; a weak D match, TRBD1 (6 bases). The CDR3 is 13 amino acids. Germline lookup yields CDR1 MDHEN and CDR2 SYDVKM. V lost 2 bases and J 10 bases, leaving 11 bases between the germline ends. Looking up the rest from reference TRBV28 and TRBJ1-4 gives the full variable domain: DVKVTQSSRYLVKRTGEKVFLECVQDMDHENMFWYRQDPGLGLRLIYFSYDVKMKEKGDIPEGYSVSREKKERFSLILESASTNQTSMYLCASSLIGGGKLFFGSGTQLSVL.

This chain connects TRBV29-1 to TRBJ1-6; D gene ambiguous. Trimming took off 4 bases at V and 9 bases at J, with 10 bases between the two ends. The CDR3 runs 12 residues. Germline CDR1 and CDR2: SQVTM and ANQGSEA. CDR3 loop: CSVAPLTSPLHF. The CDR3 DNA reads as TGCAGCGTTGCCCCTCTTACTTCACCCCTCCACTTT.

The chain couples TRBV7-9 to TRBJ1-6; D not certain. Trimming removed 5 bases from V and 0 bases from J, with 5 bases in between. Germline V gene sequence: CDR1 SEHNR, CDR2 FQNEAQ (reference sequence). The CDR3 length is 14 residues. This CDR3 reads CASSPSSYNSPLHF. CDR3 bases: TGTGCCAGCAGCCCTAGCTCCTATAATTCACCCCTCCACTTT. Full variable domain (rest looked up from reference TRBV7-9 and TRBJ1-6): DTGVSQNPRHKITKRGQNVTFRCDPISEHNRLYWYRQTLGQGPEFLTYFQNEAQLEKSRLLSDRFSAERPKGSFSTLEIQRTEQGDSAMYLCASSPSSYNSPLHFGNGTRLTVT.